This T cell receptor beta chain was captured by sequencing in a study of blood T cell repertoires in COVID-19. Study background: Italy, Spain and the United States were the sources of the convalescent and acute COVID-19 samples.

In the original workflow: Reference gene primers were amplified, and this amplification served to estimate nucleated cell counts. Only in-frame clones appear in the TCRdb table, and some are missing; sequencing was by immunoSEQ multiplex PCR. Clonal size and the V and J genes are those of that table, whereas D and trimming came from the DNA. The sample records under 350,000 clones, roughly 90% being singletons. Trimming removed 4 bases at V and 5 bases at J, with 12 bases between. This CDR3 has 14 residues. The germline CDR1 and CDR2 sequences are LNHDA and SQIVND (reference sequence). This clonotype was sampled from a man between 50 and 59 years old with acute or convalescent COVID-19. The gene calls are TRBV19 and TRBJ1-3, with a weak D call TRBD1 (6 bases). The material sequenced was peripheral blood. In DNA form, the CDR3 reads TGTGCCAGTAGTAGAACCGGGACACGAAACACCATATATTTT. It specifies CASSRTGTRNTIYF.